The 25 T cell receptor beta chains listed next were all sequenced from one sample in a study of cytotoxic CD8 clonotypes in ibrutinib-treated CLL. Profiled with immunoSEQ multiplex PCR; TCRdb holds only in-frame clones, not every one. The sample yields 160,000 or so clones, over 75% seen once. The sequenced sample was PBMCs, obtained at disease progression, from a patient treated with ibrutinib. The receptors shown here come from a human donor with chronic lymphocytic leukemia.

This clone appeared a few times. V usage is TRBV19 and J usage is TRBJ1-1; D call uncertain. The length of the CDR3 is 11 residues. Deletions cut 3 bases from V and 3 bases from J, with 2 bases between. Germline V gene sequence: CDR1 LNHDA, CDR2 SQIVND (reference sequence). CDR3: CASSIYTEAFF. The CDR3 DNA reads as TGTGCCAGTAGTATCTACACTGAAGCTTTCTTT.

Turning to this clone: At one boundary the junction diverges from the germline segment, which might be a read error. The chain joins TRBV10-1 to TRBJ1-1; maybe TRBD1 (6 bases). The CDR3 is made up of 13 amino acids. Germline CDR1 is WNHNN and CDR2 is SYGVQD (reference sequence). CDR3 DNA sequence: TGCGCCGGCAGACAGGACTTGAACACTGAAGCTTTCTTT. Translated: CAGRQDLNTEAFF.

This clone was recorded once. The chain combines TRBV2 with TRBJ2-2, with TRBD1 matching 10 bases. The CDR3 sequence is 16 residues long. The junction had 7 bases not matched to a gene; V was cut back by 6 bases and J by 3 bases. Germline-derived CDR1 and CDR2 are SNHLY and FYNNEI. CDR3: CASSLGQGGYTGELFF. The CDR3 region has the DNA TGTGCCAGCAGCCTCGGACAGGGGGGATACACCGGGGAGCTGTTTTTT. Full variable domain (rest looked up from reference TRBV2 and TRBJ2-2): EPEVTQTPSHQVTQMGQEVILRCVPISNHLYFYWYRQILGQKVEFLVSFYNNEISEKSEIFDDQFSVERPDGSNFTLKIRSTKLEDSAMYFCASSLGQGGYTGELFFGEGSRLTVL.

Comments on this clone: Sequence at one end of the junction differs from germline and may be a read error. V usage is TRBV15 and J usage is TRBJ2-1, with a possible D match to TRBD2 (6 bases). The V gene's germline CDR1 is LNHNV and CDR2 YYDKDF (reference sequence). The CDR3 sequence is 17 residues long. For the CDR3, the DNA is TGTGCCACCAGCGGAGACCATGGGGCGGGGATTGGCAATGAGCAGTTCTTC. It encodes CATSGDHGAGIGNEQFF.

This sequence joins TRBV18 and TRBJ1-4; no reliable D call. The CDR3 sequence is 11 residues long. V was pared by 1 base and J by 8 bases, with 2 bases between. Germline values: CDR1 KGHSH, CDR2 LQKENI. The CDR3 DNA follows: TGTGCCAGCTCACCACAGGAAAAACTGTTTTTT. Translating it yields CASSPQEKLFF.

The V call is TRBV28, the J call TRBJ2-7; D gene uncertain. V was clipped by 2 bases and J by 10 bases, with 15 bases between them. CDR3 size: 13 residues. Germline CDR1 is MDHEN and CDR2 is SYDVKM. CDR3 nucleotide sequence: TGTGCCAGCAGTTTAGGGTCTGGCGGTCTTCAGTACTTC. Amino acids: CASSLGSGGLQYF. Using reference TRBV28 and TRBJ2-7 for the parts outside the CDR3, the full variable domain is DVKVTQSSRYLVKRTGEKVFLECVQDMDHENMFWYRQDPGLGLRLIYFSYDVKMKEKGDIPEGYSVSREKKERFSLILESASTNQTSMYLCASSLGSGGLQYFGPGTRLTVT.

The chain uses TRBV9 and TRBJ2-7, with D uncertain. Germline-derived CDR1 and CDR2 are SGDLS and YYNGEE. Deletions cut 4 bases from V and 3 bases from J, with 14 bases between. This CDR3 has 14 amino acids. CDR3 sequence (DNA): TGTGCCAGCAGCCCCCACTCTGAGGACTACGAGCAGTACTTC. This codes for CASSPHSEDYEQYF.

The gene calls are TRBV19 and TRBJ2-6, with 7 nucleotides matching TRBD1. Germline loops: CDR1 LNHDA, CDR2 SQIVND (reference sequence). The V and J ends lost 2 bases and 0 bases, in that order; junction bases with no gene match: 10. The CDR3 spans 19 residues. CDR3 DNA sequence: TGTGCCAGTAGTATATTCCCCGGGACAGCTAGCTCTGGGGCCAACGTCCTGACTTTC. Translated, it gives CASSIFPGTASSGANVLTF.

The rearrangement links TRBV6-6 to TRBJ1-2; D not resolved. The CDR3 loop spans 13 amino acids. Between the trimmed V and J ends, which lost 2 bases and 5 bases, there was a span of 9 bases. Germline CDR1 MNHNY, CDR2 SVGAGI (reference sequence). The CDR3 DNA reads as TGTGCCAGCAGTTACAAGGAGTTGTATGGCTACACCTTC. It translates to CASSYKELYGYTF.

This chain uses TRBV5-1 with TRBJ2-7; 7 bases fit TRBD2. Germline V CDR1 and CDR2: SGHRS, YFSETQ. There are 14 residues in the CDR3. V dropped 2 bases and J dropped 1; count of bases not matched to a gene: 3. The CDR3 DNA reads TGCGCCAGCAGCTTAGCGGGATTGTCCTACGAGCAGTACTTC. Translating it yields CASSLAGLSYEQYF.

The chain links TRBV11-3 to TRBJ2-7; D is possibly TRBD1 (6 bases). V was cut by 2 bases and J by 6 bases, with 8 bases left in between. The germline V gene encodes CDR1 SGHNT and CDR2 YENEEA. CDR3 size: 12 residues. CDR3 sequence: CASSLTGSEQYF. CDR3 nucleotide sequence: TGTGCCAGCAGCTTAACAGGGAGCGAGCAGTACTTC.

This chain uses TRBV10-3 with TRBJ2-1; D call uncertain. The CDR3 contains 10 residues. V lost 9 bases and J lost 5, with 5 bases in between. CDR1 and CDR2 (germline): ENHRY, SYGVKD. The CDR3 DNA reads as TGTGCCATTGGGAACAATGAGCAGTTCTTC. Protein: CAIGNNEQFF.

This sequence joins TRBV25-1 and TRBJ1-4; 9 bases are shared with TRBD1. Germline CDR1 reads MGHDK; CDR2 reads SYGVNS. Trimming cost V 3 bases and J 3 bases; bases outside gene matches: 8. This CDR3 contains 17 residues. This CDR3 is CASSDTGGAMANEKLFF. In DNA form, the CDR3 reads TGTGCCAGCAGTGATACAGGGGGCGCGATGGCTAATGAAAAACTGTTTTTT.

The CDR3 nucleotides are TGTGCCAGCAGTTCCGCCGTGCGGGCGGACGAGCAGTACTTC. Residues: CASSSAVRADEQYF. V usage is TRBV5-6 and J usage is TRBJ2-7; a possible D gene is TRBD2 (5 bases). This CDR3 contains 14 residues. The germline CDR1 and CDR2 sequences are SGHDT and YYEEEE. V lost 5 bases to trimming and J lost 5 bases, with 17 bases between them.

The chain is built from TRBV19 and TRBJ2-7; 7 bases fit TRBD2. V trimming: 3 bases; J trimming: 3 bases; junction bases outside the gene matches: 2. Germline assignment: CDR1 LNHDA and CDR2 SQIVND (reference sequence). This CDR3 comprises 13 residues. The CDR3 DNA reads as TGTGCCAGTAGTATCGGGGACTACTACGAGCAGTACTTC. Its protein product is CASSIGDYYEQYF.

The genes are TRBV9 and TRBJ2-7; TRBD2 matches at 14 bases. This CDR3 comprises 17 residues. Losses at the gene ends were 0 bases for V and 6 bases for J; bases not matched to a gene: 8. Germline CDR1 reads SGDLS; CDR2 reads YYNGEE. In DNA form, the CDR3 reads TGTGCCAGCAGCGTAGGGTGGACTAGCGGGAGGCTTAGCGAGCAGTACTTC. This translates into CASSVGWTSGRLSEQYF.

The J gene is TRBJ1-5, the V gene TRBV19, with TRBD1 identical over 8 bases. The trim removed 5 bases at V and 1 base at J, leaving 7 bases unmatched. This CDR3 comprises 16 residues. Per germline, CDR1 LNHDA and CDR2 SQIVND (reference sequence). The CDR3 loop reads CASSPHRGGSNQPQHF. The CDR3 DNA reads as TGTGCCAGTAGTCCCCACAGGGGGGGGAGCAATCAGCCCCAGCATTTT.

The CDR3 reads CASSPRTGGNTIYF. In nucleotides, the CDR3 is TGTGCCAGCAGCCCACGGACAGGGGGAAACACCATATATTTT. The gene calls are TRBV7-2 and TRBJ1-3, with TRBD1 matching 8 bases. The CDR3 runs 14 residues. J was trimmed by 4 bases and V by 5 bases; bases with no gene match: 4. Germline-derived CDR1 and CDR2 are SGHTA and FQGNSA.

This chain links TRBV4-1 with TRBJ2-7, with 7 bases matching TRBD2. The CDR3 loop spans 13 amino acids. The V gene end was trimmed by 6 bases and the J gene end by 2 bases; junction bases not matched to a gene: 4. Germline loops: CDR1 MGHRA, CDR2 YSYEKL. The CDR3 nucleotides are TGCGCCAGCAGTCCAAGCGGGGCCTACGAGCAGTACTTC. This sequence encodes CASSPSGAYEQYF.

The chain carries TRBV4-3 and TRBJ2-3; 10 bases line up with TRBD1. This CDR3 region has 17 residues. Germline V CDR1 and CDR2: LGHNA, YSLEER. V lost 1 base, J lost 5 bases, and 9 bases stayed unmatched. The CDR3 nucleotides are TGCGCCAGCAGCCAAGTAAAAGGACAGGGGGTAGGAGATACGCAGTATTTT. Protein: CASSQVKGQGVGDTQYF.

The chain joins TRBV7-2 to TRBJ2-5, with D unresolved. Trimming pared 1 base from V and 5 bases from J, leaving 14 bases between. This CDR3 is 15 amino acids long. The germline CDR1 and CDR2 sequences are SGHTA and FQGNSA. CDR3 DNA: TGTGCCAGCAGCTTAGACCGGTCTCTTCCGGAGACCCAGTACTTC. Translating gives CASSLDRSLPETQYF.

The V gene is TRBV5-1, the J gene TRBJ2-2; D is uncertain. Germline V gene sequence: CDR1 SGHRS, CDR2 YFSETQ. This CDR3 spans 13 amino acids. The V and J ends lost 2 bases and 7 bases respectively, with 9 bases between them. The CDR3 DNA reads as TGCGCCAGCAGCTTTTTGACTGACGGGGAGCTGTTTTTT. Residues: CASSFLTDGELFF.

The chain has TRBV7-3 and TRBJ1-1; no clear D. V lost 1 base and J 5 bases, leaving 17 bases between the germline ends. Germline V gene sequence: CDR1 SGHTA, CDR2 FQGTGA. The CDR3 has 16 amino acids. CDR3 in DNA: TGTGCCAGCAGCTTAAATGGTGGCACCAGTTGGACTGAAGCTTTCTTT. As protein: CASSLNGGTSWTEAFF.

This rearrangement joins TRBV7-2 to TRBJ2-1, with 8 bases that match TRBD1. Losses at the gene ends were 1 base for V and 5 bases for J; bases not matched to a gene: 4. The CDR3 has 15 residues. Germline V lookup: CDR1 SGHTA, CDR2 FQGNSA. The CDR3 region has the DNA TGTGCCAGCAGCTTAGACCAGGGGGCGCACAATGAGCAGTTCTTC. It codes for CASSLDQGAHNEQFF.

V usage is TRBV2 and J usage is TRBJ2-5; the D gene is possibly TRBD2 (6 bases). Germline CDR1 is SNHLY and CDR2 is FYNNEI. The CDR3 is made up of 13 amino acids. The V gene lost 4 bases and the J gene lost 5 bases, with 11 bases spanning the gap. Here the CDR3 DNA reads TGTGCCAGCAGTGGGGGGGAGCTGGAGACCCAGTACTTC. Its translation: CASSGGELETQYF.